Listed below are T cell receptor beta chains from one sample, sequenced in a study of blood T cell repertoires in COVID-19. This table comes from immunoSEQ multiplex PCR, and its TCRdb copy is limited to in-frame clones, with some not included. Of 200,000 to 250,000 clones in the sample, 70% to 90% were seen once. What was sequenced was PBMCs or T cells enriched from blood (not recorded which). All receptors derive from a man aged 30 to 39 who had recovered from COVID-19. The conserved cysteine and the conserved F or W are not part of the CDR3 here. Each record gives: J gene, V gene, clone size, CDR3 protein. Expanded clones are given a class, and other clones once, few, many or no size at all.

j_gene: TRBJ1-1; v_gene: TRBV30; abundance: .; CDR3aa: AWSVGKGGEAF
j_gene: TRBJ1-2; v_gene: TRBV6-6; abundance: .; CDR3aa: ASSPRIPLRDSYGYT
j_gene: TRBJ2-1; v_gene: TRBV19; abundance: .; CDR3aa: ASQKGDRFYNEQF
j_gene: TRBJ2-7; v_gene: TRBV28; abundance: few; CDR3aa: ASSATGGPYEQY
j_gene: TRBJ1-4; v_gene: TRBV5-5; abundance: .; CDR3aa: ASSPLVTDEKLF
j_gene: TRBJ2-1; v_gene: TRBV5-1; abundance: .; CDR3aa: ASSSGLAGINEQF
j_gene: TRBJ1-5; v_gene: TRBV13; abundance: .; CDR3aa: ASRKQGDANQPQH
j_gene: TRBJ2-2; v_gene: TRBV9; abundance: .; CDR3aa: ASSGSGHGELF
j_gene: TRBJ2-7; v_gene: TRBV7-2; abundance: .; CDR3aa: ASSASSGGLYEQY
j_gene: TRBJ2-3; v_gene: TRBV5-6; abundance: once; CDR3aa: ASSLQPTDTQY
j_gene: TRBJ2-2; v_gene: TRBV11-2; abundance: .; CDR3aa: ASREQGAGMVTGELF
j_gene: TRBJ2-1; v_gene: TRBV28; abundance: .; CDR3aa: ASRGTQGLPNLNEQF
j_gene: TRBJ2-1; v_gene: TRBV15; abundance: .; CDR3aa: ATSRDRTRPSNNEQF
j_gene: TRBJ2-3; v_gene: TRBV28; abundance: .; CDR3aa: ASSSQGYSTDTQY
j_gene: TRBJ1-5; v_gene: TRBV19; abundance: .; CDR3aa: ASRLNRQSNQPQH
j_gene: TRBJ1-1; v_gene: TRBV4-3; abundance: .; CDR3aa: ASSQEWSPRKNTEAF
j_gene: TRBJ2-7; v_gene: TRBV19; abundance: once; CDR3aa: ASSFGAESFYEQY
j_gene: TRBJ1-4; v_gene: TRBV4-2; abundance: .; CDR3aa: ASSQVGTATNEKLF
j_gene: TRBJ1-5; v_gene: TRBV28; abundance: .; CDR3aa: ASSPGQSNQPQH
j_gene: TRBJ2-1; v_gene: TRBV10-3; abundance: .; CDR3aa: AISEGTGINEQF
j_gene: TRBJ1-6; v_gene: TRBV9; abundance: once; CDR3aa: ASSDGGRSPLH
j_gene: TRBJ2-7; v_gene: TRBV18; abundance: .; CDR3aa: ASSLADIYEQY
j_gene: TRBJ1-3; v_gene: TRBV4-1; abundance: few; CDR3aa: ASSLSGRNSGNTIY
j_gene: TRBJ2-7; v_gene: TRBV14; abundance: .; CDR3aa: ASSQGLGARYEQY
j_gene: TRBJ1-6; v_gene: TRBV6-5; abundance: .; CDR3aa: ASDTSVYSPLH
j_gene: TRBJ1-2; v_gene: TRBV28; abundance: few; CDR3aa: ASSPATGGGYT
j_gene: TRBJ1-1; v_gene: TRBV27; abundance: .; CDR3aa: ASSWGTTNTEAF
j_gene: TRBJ2-7; v_gene: TRBV7-2; abundance: .; CDR3aa: ASSLVGTRILEQY
j_gene: TRBJ1-1; v_gene: TRBV13; abundance: .; CDR3aa: ASSFSRDSRGTEAF
j_gene: TRBJ2-7; v_gene: TRBV19; abundance: .; CDR3aa: ASSTHGTGSYEQY
j_gene: TRBJ2-2; v_gene: TRBV28; abundance: .; CDR3aa: ASSTWRTSGRDPNTGELF
j_gene: TRBJ1-2; v_gene: TRBV11-2; abundance: .; CDR3aa: ASSLRGGYYGYT
j_gene: TRBJ1-6; v_gene: TRBV6-6; abundance: .; CDR3aa: ASTLAGAVDSPLH
j_gene: TRBJ2-5; v_gene: TRBV24-1; abundance: .; CDR3aa: ATSDLHPERETQY
j_gene: TRBJ2-1; v_gene: TRBV11-2; abundance: .; CDR3aa: ASSLGAGDYNEQF
j_gene: TRBJ1-5; v_gene: TRBV19; abundance: .; CDR3aa: ASKETEISNQPQH
j_gene: TRBJ1-5; v_gene: TRBV10-3; abundance: .; CDR3aa: AISESGLVVPQPQH
j_gene: TRBJ1-2; v_gene: TRBV2; abundance: .; CDR3aa: ASSEVAGNYGYT
j_gene: TRBJ1-5; v_gene: TRBV3-1/TRBV3-2; abundance: .; CDR3aa: ASSQEGSNQPQH
j_gene: TRBJ2-3; v_gene: TRBV6-5; abundance: once; CDR3aa: ASSPPGRRDTQY
j_gene: TRBJ1-1; v_gene: TRBV11-1; abundance: once; CDR3aa: ASSQGTGLGTEAF
j_gene: TRBJ1-6; v_gene: TRBV29-1; abundance: .; CDR3aa: SVQTGAGPLH
j_gene: TRBJ2-7; v_gene: TRBV2; abundance: .; CDR3aa: ASRGGAYEQY
j_gene: TRBJ2-7; v_gene: TRBV28; abundance: .; CDR3aa: ASSSHGPYEQY
j_gene: TRBJ1-1; v_gene: TRBV19; abundance: .; CDR3aa: ASSTARYSEAF
j_gene: TRBJ2-1; v_gene: TRBV28; abundance: .; CDR3aa: ASSLAGGYNEQF
j_gene: TRBJ1-2; v_gene: TRBV28; abundance: .; CDR3aa: ASSPGTDYGYT
j_gene: TRBJ1-2; v_gene: TRBV5-6; abundance: .; CDR3aa: ASSLVAGGSYGYT
j_gene: TRBJ2-2; v_gene: TRBV9; abundance: .; CDR3aa: ASSVVPRGGELF
j_gene: TRBJ2-2; v_gene: TRBV6-4; abundance: .; CDR3aa: ASSLDRGSGGELF
j_gene: TRBJ1-1; v_gene: TRBV6-5; abundance: .; CDR3aa: ASSYDVRQTEAF
j_gene: TRBJ2-7; v_gene: TRBV9; abundance: few; CDR3aa: ASSVGGTSGYEQY
j_gene: TRBJ1-1; v_gene: TRBV10-3; abundance: .; CDR3aa: AISGGGEAF
j_gene: TRBJ2-2; v_gene: TRBV6-5; abundance: .; CDR3aa: ASSYGLAGVAGELF
j_gene: TRBJ2-7; v_gene: TRBV21-1; abundance: .; CDR3aa: ASSTGTGSYEQY
j_gene: TRBJ2-7; v_gene: TRBV13; abundance: .; CDR3aa: ASSLGILSYEQY
j_gene: TRBJ2-5; v_gene: TRBV18; abundance: .; CDR3aa: ASSLQAGETQY
j_gene: TRBJ1-4; v_gene: TRBV9; abundance: .; CDR3aa: ASSVVAGEKLF
j_gene: TRBJ2-7; v_gene: TRBV27; abundance: .; CDR3aa: ASRRGPLYEQY